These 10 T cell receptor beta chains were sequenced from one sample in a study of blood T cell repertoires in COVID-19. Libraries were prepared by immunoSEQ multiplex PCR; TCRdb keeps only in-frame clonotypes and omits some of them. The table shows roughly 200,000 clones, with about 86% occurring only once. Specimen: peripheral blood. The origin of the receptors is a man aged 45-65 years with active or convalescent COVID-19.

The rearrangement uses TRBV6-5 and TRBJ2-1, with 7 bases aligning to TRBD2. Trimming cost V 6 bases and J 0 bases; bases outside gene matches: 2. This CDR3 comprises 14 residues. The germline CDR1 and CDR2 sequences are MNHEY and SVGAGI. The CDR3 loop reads CASSGGYSYNEQFF. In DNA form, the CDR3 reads TGTGCCAGCAGCGGGGGGTACTCCTACAATGAGCAGTTCTTC.

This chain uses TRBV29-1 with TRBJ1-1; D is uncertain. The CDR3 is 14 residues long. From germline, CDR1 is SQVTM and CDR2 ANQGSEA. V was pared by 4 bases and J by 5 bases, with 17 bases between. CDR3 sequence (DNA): TGCAGCGTTGGGCTGACAATGATGTGGACTGAAGCTTTCTTT. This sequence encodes CSVGLTMMWTEAFF.

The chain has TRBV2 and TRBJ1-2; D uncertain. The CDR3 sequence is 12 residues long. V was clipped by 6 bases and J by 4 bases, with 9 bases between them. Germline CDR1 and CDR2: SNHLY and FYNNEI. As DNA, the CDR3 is TGTGCCAGCAGACAGACACTCTATGGCTACACCTTC. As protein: CASRQTLYGYTF.

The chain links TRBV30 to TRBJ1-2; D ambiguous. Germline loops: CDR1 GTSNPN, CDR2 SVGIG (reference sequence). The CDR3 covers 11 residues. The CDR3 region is CAFGAGYGYTF. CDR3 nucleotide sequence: TGTGCTTTTGGAGCGGGGTATGGCTACACCTTC.

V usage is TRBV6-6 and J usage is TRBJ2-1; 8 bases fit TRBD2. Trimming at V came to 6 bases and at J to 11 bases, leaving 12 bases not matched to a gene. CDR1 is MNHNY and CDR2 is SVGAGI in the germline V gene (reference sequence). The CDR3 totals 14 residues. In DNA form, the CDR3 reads TGTGCCAGCAGAGAGCGGGGGCCCCGAGGTAAGCAGTTCTTC. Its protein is CASRERGPRGKQFF.

Written as DNA, the CDR3 is TGTGCCAGCAGCTCCGAAACATCAGGGACCCAGTACTTC. It yields the protein CASSSETSGTQYF. V usage is TRBV11-2 and J usage is TRBJ2-5; D is undetermined. This CDR3 has 13 amino acids. The V end lost 4 bases, the J end lost 7 bases, and 13 bases lay between the germline ends. Germline loops: CDR1 SGHAT, CDR2 FQNNGV.

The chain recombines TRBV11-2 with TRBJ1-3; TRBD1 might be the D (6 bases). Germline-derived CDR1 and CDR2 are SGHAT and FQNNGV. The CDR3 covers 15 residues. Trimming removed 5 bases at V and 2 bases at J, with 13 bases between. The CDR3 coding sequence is TGTGCCAGCAGCCCGGGGGGGCTAACTGGAAACACCATATATTTT. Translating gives CASSPGGLTGNTIYF.

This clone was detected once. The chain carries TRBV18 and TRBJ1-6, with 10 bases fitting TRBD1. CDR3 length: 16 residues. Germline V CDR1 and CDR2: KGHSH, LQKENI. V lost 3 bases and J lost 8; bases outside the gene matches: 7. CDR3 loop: CASSPDRGRIYSPLHF. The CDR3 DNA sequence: TGTGCCAGCTCACCCGACAGGGGGCGCATCTATTCACCCCTCCACTTT.

The CDR3 loop is CAWFVYSLRRRGNQPQHF. CDR3 sequence (DNA): TGTGCCTGGTTTGTTTATTCCCTCAGGCGGAGGGGCAATCAGCCCCAGCATTTT. The chain joins TRBV30 to TRBJ1-5; no clear D gene. Germline V gene data show CDR1 as GTSNPN and CDR2 as SVGIG (reference sequence). Trimming removed 5 bases from V and 2 bases from J, with 25 bases in between. The CDR3 runs to 18 residues. Using reference TRBV30 and TRBJ1-5 for the parts outside the CDR3, the full variable domain is SQTIHQWPATLVQPVGSPLSLECTVEGTSNPNLYWYRQAAGRGLQLLFYSVGIGQISSEVPQNLSASRPQDRQFILSSKKLLLSDSGFYLCAWFVYSLRRRGNQPQHFGDGTRLSIL.

The CDR3 bases are TGTGCCAGCAGCGGGGGCGTTAGCACAGATACGCAGTATTTT. Translated: CASSGGVSTDTQYF. This chain joins TRBV7-2 and TRBJ2-3, with a possible D match to TRBD1 (6 bases). V was pared by 5 bases and J by 0 bases, with 9 bases between. This CDR3 comprises 14 residues. Germline V gene sequence: CDR1 SGHTA, CDR2 FQGNSA.